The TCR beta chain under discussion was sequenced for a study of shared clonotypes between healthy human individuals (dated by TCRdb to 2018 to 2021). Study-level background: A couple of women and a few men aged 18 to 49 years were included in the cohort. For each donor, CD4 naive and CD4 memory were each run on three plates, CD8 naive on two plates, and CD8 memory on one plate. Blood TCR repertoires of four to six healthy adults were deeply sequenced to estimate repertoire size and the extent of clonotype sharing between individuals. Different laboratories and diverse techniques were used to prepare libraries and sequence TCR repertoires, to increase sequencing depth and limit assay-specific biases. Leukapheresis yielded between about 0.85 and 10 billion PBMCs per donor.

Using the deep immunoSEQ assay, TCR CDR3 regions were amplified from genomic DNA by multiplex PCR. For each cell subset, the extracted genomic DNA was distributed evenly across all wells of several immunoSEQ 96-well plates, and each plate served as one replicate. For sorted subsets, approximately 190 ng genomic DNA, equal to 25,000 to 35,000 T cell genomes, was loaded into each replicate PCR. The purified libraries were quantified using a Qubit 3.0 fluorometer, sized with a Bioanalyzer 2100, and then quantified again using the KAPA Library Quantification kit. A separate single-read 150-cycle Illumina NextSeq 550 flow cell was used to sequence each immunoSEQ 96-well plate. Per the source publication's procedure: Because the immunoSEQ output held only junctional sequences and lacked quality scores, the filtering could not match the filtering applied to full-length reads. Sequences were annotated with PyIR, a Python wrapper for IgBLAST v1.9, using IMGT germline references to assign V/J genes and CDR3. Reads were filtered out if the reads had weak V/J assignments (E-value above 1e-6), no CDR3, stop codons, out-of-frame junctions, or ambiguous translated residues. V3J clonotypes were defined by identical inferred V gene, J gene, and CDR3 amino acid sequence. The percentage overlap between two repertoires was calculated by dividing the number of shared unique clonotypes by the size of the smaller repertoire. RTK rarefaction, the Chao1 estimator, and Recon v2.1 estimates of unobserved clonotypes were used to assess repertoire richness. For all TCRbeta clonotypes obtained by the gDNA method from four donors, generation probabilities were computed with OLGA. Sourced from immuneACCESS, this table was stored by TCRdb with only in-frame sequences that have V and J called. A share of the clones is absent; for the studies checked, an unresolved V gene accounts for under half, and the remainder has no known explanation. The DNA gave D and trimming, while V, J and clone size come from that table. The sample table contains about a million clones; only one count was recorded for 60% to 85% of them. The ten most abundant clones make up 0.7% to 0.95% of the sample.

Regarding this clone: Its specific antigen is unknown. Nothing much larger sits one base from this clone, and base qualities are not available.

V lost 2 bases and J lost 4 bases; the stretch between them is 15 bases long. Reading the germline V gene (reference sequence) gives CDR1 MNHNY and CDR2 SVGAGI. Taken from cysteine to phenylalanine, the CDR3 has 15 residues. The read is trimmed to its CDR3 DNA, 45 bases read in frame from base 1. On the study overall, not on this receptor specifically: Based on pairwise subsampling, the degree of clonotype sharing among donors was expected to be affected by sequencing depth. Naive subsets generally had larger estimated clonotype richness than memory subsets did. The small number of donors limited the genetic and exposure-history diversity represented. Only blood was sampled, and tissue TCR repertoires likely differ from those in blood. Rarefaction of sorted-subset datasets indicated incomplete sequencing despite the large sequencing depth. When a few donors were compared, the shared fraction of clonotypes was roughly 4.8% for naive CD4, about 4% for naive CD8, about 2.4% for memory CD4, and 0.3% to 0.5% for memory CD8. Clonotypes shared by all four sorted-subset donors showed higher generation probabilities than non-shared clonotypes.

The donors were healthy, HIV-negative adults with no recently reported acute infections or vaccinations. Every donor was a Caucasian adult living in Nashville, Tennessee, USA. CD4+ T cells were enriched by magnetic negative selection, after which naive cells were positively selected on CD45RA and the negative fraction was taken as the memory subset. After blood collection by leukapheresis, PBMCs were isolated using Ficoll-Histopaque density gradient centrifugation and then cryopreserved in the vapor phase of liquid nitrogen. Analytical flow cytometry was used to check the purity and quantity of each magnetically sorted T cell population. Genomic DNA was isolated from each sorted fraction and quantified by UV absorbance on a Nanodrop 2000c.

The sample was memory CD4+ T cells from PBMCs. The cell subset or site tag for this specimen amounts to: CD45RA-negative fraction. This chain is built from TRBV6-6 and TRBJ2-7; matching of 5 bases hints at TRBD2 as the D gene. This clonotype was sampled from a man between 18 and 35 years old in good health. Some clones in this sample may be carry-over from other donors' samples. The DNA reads TGTGCCAGCAGTTACCGTTATTCGGGAACATACGAGCAGTACTTC. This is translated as CASSYRYSGTYEQYF.